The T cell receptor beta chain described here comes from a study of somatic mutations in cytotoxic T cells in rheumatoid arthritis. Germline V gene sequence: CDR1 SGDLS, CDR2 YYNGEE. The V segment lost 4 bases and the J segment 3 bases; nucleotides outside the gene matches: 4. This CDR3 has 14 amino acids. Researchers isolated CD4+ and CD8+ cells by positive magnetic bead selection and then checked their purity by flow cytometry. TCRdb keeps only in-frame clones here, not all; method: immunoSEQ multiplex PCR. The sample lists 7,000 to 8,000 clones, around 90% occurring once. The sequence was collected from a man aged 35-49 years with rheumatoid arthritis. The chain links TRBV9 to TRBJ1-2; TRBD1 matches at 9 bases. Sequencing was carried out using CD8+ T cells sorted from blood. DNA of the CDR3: TGTGCCAGCAGCAAGGACAGGGGAGACTATGGCTACACCTTC. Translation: CASSKDRGDYGYTF.